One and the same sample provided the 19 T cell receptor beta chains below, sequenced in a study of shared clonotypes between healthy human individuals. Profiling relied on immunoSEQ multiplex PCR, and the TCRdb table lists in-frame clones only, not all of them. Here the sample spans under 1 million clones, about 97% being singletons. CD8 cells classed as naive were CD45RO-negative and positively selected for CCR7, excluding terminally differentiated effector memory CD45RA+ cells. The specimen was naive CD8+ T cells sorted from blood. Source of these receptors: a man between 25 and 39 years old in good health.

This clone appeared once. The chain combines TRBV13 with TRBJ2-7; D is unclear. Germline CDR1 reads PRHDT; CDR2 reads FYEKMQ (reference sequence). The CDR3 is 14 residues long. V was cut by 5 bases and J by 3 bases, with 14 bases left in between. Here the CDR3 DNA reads TGTGCCAGCAGCAAGGGAACTACAGACTACGAGCAGTACTTC. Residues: CASSKGTTDYEQYF.

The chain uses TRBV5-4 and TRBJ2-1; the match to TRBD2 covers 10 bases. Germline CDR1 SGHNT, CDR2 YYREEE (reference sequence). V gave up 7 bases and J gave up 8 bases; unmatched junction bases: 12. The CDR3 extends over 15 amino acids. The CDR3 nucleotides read TGTGCCAGCGGGTTAGCGGGAGGTGGGGTCCATGAGCAGTTCTTC. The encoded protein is CASGLAGGGVHEQFF.

The CDR3: CASSQPGESYEQYF. For the CDR3, the DNA is TGTGCCAGCAGCCAGCCGGGAGAATCCTACGAGCAGTACTTC. V is TRBV7-8 and J is TRBJ2-7, with D maybe TRBD2 (6 bases). The CDR3 runs to 14 residues. Trimming removed 5 bases from V and 1 base from J, with 12 bases in between. In germline, CDR1 is SGHVS, CDR2 FQNEAQ.

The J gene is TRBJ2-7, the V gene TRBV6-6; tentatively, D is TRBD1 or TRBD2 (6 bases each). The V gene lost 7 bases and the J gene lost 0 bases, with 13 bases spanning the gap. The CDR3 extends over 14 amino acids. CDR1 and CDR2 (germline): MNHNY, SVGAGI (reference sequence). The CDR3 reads CASTHRGPSYEQYF. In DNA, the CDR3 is TGTGCCAGCACTCACCGGGGGCCCTCCTACGAGCAGTACTTC.

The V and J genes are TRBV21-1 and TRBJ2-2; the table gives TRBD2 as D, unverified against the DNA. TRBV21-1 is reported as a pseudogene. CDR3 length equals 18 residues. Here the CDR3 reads CAIPAGERSSTNTGELFF. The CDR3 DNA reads TGTGCCATACCAGCGGGTGAGAGATCTAGTACGAACACCGGGGAGCTGTTTTTT.

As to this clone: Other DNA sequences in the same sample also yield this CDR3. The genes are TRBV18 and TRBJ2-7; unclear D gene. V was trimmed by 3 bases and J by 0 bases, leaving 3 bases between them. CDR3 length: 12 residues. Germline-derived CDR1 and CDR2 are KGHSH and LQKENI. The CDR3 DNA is TGTGCCAGCTCACCCAACTCCTACGAGCAGTACTTC. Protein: CASSPNSYEQYF.

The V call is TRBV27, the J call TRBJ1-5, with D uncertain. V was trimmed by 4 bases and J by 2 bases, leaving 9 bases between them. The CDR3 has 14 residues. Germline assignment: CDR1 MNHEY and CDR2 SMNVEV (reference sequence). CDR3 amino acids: CASSSSDGNQPQHF. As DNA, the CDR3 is TGTGCCAGCAGTTCCTCGGACGGCAATCAGCCCCAGCATTTT.

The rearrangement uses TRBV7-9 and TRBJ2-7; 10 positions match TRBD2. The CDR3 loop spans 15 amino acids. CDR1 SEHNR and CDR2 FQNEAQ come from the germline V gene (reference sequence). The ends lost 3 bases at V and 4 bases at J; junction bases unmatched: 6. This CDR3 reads CASSLYTSGTYEQYF. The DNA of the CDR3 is TGTGCCAGCAGCTTGTACACTAGCGGGACGTACGAGCAGTACTTC.

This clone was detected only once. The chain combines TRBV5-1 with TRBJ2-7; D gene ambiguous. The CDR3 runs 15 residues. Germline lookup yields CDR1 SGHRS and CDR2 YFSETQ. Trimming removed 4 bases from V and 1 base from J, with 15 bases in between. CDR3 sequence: CASSPSLGTSYEQYF. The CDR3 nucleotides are TGCGCCAGCAGCCCCAGTTTGGGCACATCCTACGAGCAGTACTTC.

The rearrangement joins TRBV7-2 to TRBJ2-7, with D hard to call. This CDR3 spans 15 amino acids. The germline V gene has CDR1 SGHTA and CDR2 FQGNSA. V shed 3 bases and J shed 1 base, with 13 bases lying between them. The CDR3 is CASSFSRDFSYEQYF. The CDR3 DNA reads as TGTGCCAGCAGCTTTTCCAGAGATTTTTCCTACGAGCAGTACTTC.

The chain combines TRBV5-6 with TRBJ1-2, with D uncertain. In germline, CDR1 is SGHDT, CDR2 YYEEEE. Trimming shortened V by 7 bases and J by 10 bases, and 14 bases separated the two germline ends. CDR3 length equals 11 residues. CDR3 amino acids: CASGRSTNYTF. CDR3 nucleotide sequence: TGTGCCAGCGGCCGGTCGACAAACTACACCTTC.

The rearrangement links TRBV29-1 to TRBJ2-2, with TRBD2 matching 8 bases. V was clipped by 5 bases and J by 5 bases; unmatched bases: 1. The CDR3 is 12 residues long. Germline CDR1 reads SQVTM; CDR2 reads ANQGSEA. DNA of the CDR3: TGCAGCGTTCGGGAGGGTACCGGGGAGCTGTTTTTT. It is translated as CSVREGTGELFF.

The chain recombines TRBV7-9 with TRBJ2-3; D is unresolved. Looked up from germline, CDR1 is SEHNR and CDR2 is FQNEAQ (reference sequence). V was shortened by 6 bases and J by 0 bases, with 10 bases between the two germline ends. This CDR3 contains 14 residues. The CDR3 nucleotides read TGTGCCAGCAGTACCGGGTCGAGCACAGATACGCAGTATTTT. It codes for CASSTGSSTDTQYF. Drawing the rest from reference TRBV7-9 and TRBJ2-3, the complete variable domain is DTGVSQNPRHKITKRGQNVTFRCDPISEHNRLYWYRQTLGQGPEFLTYFQNEAQLEKSRLLSDRFSAERPKGSFSTLEIQRTEQGDSAMYLCASSTGSSTDTQYFGPGTRLTVL.

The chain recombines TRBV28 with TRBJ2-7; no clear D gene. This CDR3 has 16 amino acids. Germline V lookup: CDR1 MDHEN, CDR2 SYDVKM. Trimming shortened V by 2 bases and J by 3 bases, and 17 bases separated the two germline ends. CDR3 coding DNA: TGTGCCAGCAGTTTACGGGCGGAGTGGGGTTACTACGAGCAGTACTTC. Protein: CASSLRAEWGYYEQYF.

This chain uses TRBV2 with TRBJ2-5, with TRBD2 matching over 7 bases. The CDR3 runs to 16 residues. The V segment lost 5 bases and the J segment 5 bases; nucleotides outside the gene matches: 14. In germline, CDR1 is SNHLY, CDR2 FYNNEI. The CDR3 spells CASSPEGLRQWETQYF. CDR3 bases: TGTGCCAGCAGTCCTGAGGGACTACGACAATGGGAGACCCAGTACTTC.

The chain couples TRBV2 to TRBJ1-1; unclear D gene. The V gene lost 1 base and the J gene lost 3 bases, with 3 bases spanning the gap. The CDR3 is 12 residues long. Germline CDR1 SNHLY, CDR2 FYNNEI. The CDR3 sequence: CASSEGHTEAFF. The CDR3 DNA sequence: TGTGCCAGCAGTGAAGGACACACTGAAGCTTTCTTT.

CDR3 bases: TGTGCCAGCCGGGACAGTAACCTCTACGAGCAGTACTTC. Amino acids: CASRDSNLYEQYF. The chain is built from TRBV2 and TRBJ2-7; 7 bases agree with TRBD1. The CDR3 runs 13 residues. Germline loops: CDR1 SNHLY, CDR2 FYNNEI. The V gene end was trimmed by 8 bases and the J gene end by 3 bases; junction bases not matched to a gene: 7.

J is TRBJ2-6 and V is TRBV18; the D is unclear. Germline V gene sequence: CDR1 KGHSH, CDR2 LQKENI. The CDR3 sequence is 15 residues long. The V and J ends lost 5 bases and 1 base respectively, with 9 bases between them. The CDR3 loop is CASSTYESGANVLTF. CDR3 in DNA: TGTGCCAGCTCAACGTACGAGTCTGGGGCCAACGTCCTGACTTTC.

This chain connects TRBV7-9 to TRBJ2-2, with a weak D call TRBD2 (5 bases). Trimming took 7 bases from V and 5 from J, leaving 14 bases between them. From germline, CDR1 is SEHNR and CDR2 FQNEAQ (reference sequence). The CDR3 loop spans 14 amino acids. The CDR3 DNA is TGTGCCAGCAACATTGAGGGAGAAACCGGGGAGCTGTTTTTT. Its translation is CASNIEGETGELFF. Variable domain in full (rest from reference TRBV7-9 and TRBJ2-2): DTGVSQNPRHKITKRGQNVTFRCDPISEHNRLYWYRQTLGQGPEFLTYFQNEAQLEKSRLLSDRFSAERPKGSFSTLEIQRTEQGDSAMYLCASNIEGETGELFFGEGSRLTVL.